The 31 T cell receptor beta chains below were found in one sample sequenced in a study of memory CD4+ T cells and cytomegalovirus serostatus. The sort gate was single viable CD3+CD4+CD8-CD45RO+ cells for memory CD4+ T cells. Libraries were prepared by immunoSEQ multiplex PCR; TCRdb keeps only in-frame clonotypes and omits some of them. The sample consists of over 40,000 clones, 70% to 80% of them appearing once. The sample comprised memory CD4+ T cells from blood. The receptor source for this set is an adult in good health and CMV-seronegative.

This sequence joins TRBV30 and TRBJ1-5; D is possibly TRBD1 (5 bases). V was cut by 0 bases and J by 5 bases, with 11 bases left in between. The CDR3 length is 14 residues. CDR1 is GTSNPN and CDR2 is SVGIG in the germline V gene (reference sequence). The CDR3 DNA reads TGTGCCTGGAGTGTGGGGGGATTGGATCAGCCCCAGCATTTT. Translating it yields CAWSVGGLDQPQHF.

V gene TRBV19 combines with J gene TRBJ2-5, with a tentative D call TRBD1 (6 bases). Deletions cut 4 bases from V and 5 bases from J, with 11 bases between. This CDR3 is built from 13 residues. Germline values: CDR1 LNHDA, CDR2 SQIVND (reference sequence). CDR3 region: CASSKDRGETQYF. The CDR3 DNA is TGTGCCAGTAGTAAGGACAGAGGGGAGACCCAGTACTTC. Drawing the rest from reference TRBV19 and TRBJ2-5, the complete variable domain is DGGITQSPKYLFRKEGQNVTLSCEQNLNHDAMYWYRQDPGQGLRLIYYSQIVNDFQKGDIAEGYSVSREKKESFPLTVTSAQKNPTAFYLCASSKDRGETQYFGPGTRLLVL.

Here the CDR3 DNA reads TGTGCCAGCAGGCCACAGGACAGGGTTCTTGAAAAACTGTTTTTT. Protein: CASRPQDRVLEKLFF. This chain joins TRBV6-6 and TRBJ1-4; the match to TRBD1 covers 8 bases. Germline loops: CDR1 MNHNY, CDR2 SVGAGI (reference sequence). V trimming: 6 bases; J trimming: 7 bases; junction bases outside the gene matches: 10. This CDR3 is built from 15 residues.

The chain carries TRBV5-5 and TRBJ2-5, with D possibly being TRBD1 (6 bases). V lost 0 bases, J lost 5 bases, and 20 bases lay in between. The CDR3 runs to 17 residues. Germline V gene lookup returns CDR1 SGHKS and CDR2 YYEKEE (reference sequence). CDR3 DNA: TGTGCCAGCAGCTTGGGGCCAGGGGATGGATTTCAGGAGACCCAGTACTTC. Residues: CASSLGPGDGFQETQYF.

This chain uses TRBV2 with TRBJ1-2; 10 bases align to TRBD1. With V trimmed by 7 bases and J by 7 bases, 12 bases remained unmatched. CDR3 length: 15 residues. Germline V gives CDR1 SNHLY, CDR2 FYNNEI. The DNA of the CDR3 is TGTGCCAGCACACAATTGGGACAGGGGTCTCGTGGCTACACCTTC. Translation: CASTQLGQGSRGYTF.

The genes are TRBV11-2 and TRBJ2-3; 9 bases map to TRBD2. Germline CDR1 SGHAT, CDR2 FQNNGV. The junction had 6 bases not matched to a gene; V was cut back by 5 bases and J by 0 bases. The CDR3 extends over 16 amino acids. This CDR3 is CASSGRAGGSTDTQYF. The DNA of the CDR3 is TGTGCCAGCAGCGGCAGGGCGGGGGGGAGCACAGATACGCAGTATTTT.

V usage is TRBV5-4 and J usage is TRBJ1-2; D perhaps matches TRBD1 (5 bases). CDR1 and CDR2 from the germline V gene are SGHNT and YYREEE (reference sequence). CDR3 size: 18 residues. V lost 2 bases and J 0 bases, leaving 20 bases between the germline ends. The CDR3 loop reads CASSFRRTTGSPNYGYTF. The CDR3 region has the DNA TGTGCCAGCAGCTTTCGGAGGACAACGGGAAGCCCTAACTATGGCTACACCTTC.

The V gene is TRBV5-8, the J gene TRBJ1-5; D is undetermined. Germline V CDR1 and CDR2: SGHTS, YDEGEE. Trimming stripped 2 bases from V and 4 bases from J, with 7 bases between. This CDR3 contains 13 residues. The DNA of the CDR3 is TGTGCCAGCAGCTTTGGGAGTAATCAGCCCCAGCATTTT. This sequence encodes CASSFGSNQPQHF.

This clone has just a few counts. The chain has TRBV7-6 and TRBJ1-3; D is possibly TRBD1 (5 bases). This CDR3 contains 15 residues. The germline V gene has CDR1 SGHVS and CDR2 FNYEAQ. Trimming stripped 5 bases from V and 2 bases from J, with 13 bases between. In DNA form, the CDR3 reads TGTGCCAGCAGCCATAGTCGGGGGACTGGAAACACCATATATTTT. This translates into CASSHSRGTGNTIYF.

This chain connects TRBV6-5 to TRBJ2-3; possibly TRBD2 for D (6 bases). The germline CDR1 and CDR2 sequences are MNHEY and SVGAGI. V was clipped by 0 bases and J by 2 bases, with 9 bases between them. The CDR3 has 15 residues. This CDR3 reads CASSYSGLPTDTQYF. CDR3 bases: TGTGCCAGCAGTTACTCCGGACTACCCACAGATACGCAGTATTTT.

The CDR3 sequence is CASSVQDGNYGYTF. DNA for the CDR3: TGTGCCAGCAGCGTACAGGACGGTAACTATGGCTACACCTTC. J is TRBJ1-2 and V is TRBV9; no clear D gene. V was shortened by 1 base and J by 1 base, with 8 bases between the two germline ends. The CDR3 covers 14 residues. Germline assignment: CDR1 SGDLS and CDR2 YYNGEE.

The chain is built from TRBV28 and TRBJ2-7; no definite D call. From germline, CDR1 is MDHEN and CDR2 SYDVKM. V lost 5 bases, J lost 3 bases, and 5 bases lay in between. This CDR3 region has 11 residues. The CDR3 is CASSKRYEQYF. In DNA, the CDR3 is TGTGCCAGCAGTAAGCGCTACGAGCAGTACTTC.

A few counts support this clone. This chain connects TRBV7-9 to TRBJ2-7; D possibly corresponds to TRBD2 (5 bases). CDR3 length: 12 residues. Trimming stripped 3 bases from V and 5 bases from J, with 8 bases between. Germline values: CDR1 SEHNR, CDR2 FQNEAQ (reference sequence). As DNA, the CDR3 is TGTGCCAGCAGCTTCGAGGGCCACGAGCAGTACTTC. Translating gives CASSFEGHEQYF.

J is TRBJ2-1 and V is TRBV7-2, with TRBD1 matching over 8 bases. CDR1 is SGHTA, CDR2 FQGNSA, per germline. Trimming cost V 6 bases and J 7 bases; bases outside gene matches: 20. The CDR3 contains 18 residues. CDR3 in amino acids: CASRPSVQSGGPKNEQFF. The CDR3 coding sequence is TGTGCCAGCAGGCCATCGGTCCAATCAGGGGGCCCGAAAAATGAGCAGTTCTTC.

The chain combines TRBV6-5 with TRBJ2-2; no definite D call. Germline V CDR1 and CDR2: MNHEY, SVGAGI. V dropped 0 bases and J dropped 3 bases, with 5 bases sitting between them. The CDR3 runs to 14 residues. In DNA, the CDR3 is TGTGCCAGCAGTTACTCGGGATACACCGGGGAGCTGTTTTTT. Encoded protein: CASSYSGYTGELFF.

This clone occurred a few times. The rearrangement links TRBV5-4 to TRBJ2-1, with D possibly being TRBD2 (7 bases). Germline loops: CDR1 SGHNT, CDR2 YYREEE (reference sequence). Trimming took off 5 bases at V and 1 base at J, with 16 bases between the two ends. The CDR3 sequence is 16 residues long. The CDR3 reads CASSSAGGRSYNEQFF. The CDR3 bases are TGTGCCAGCAGTAGTGCCGGGGGGCGGTCCTACAATGAGCAGTTCTTC.

The J gene is TRBJ2-7, the V gene TRBV5-4, with TRBD2 matching 10 bases. Germline V gene lookup returns CDR1 SGHNT and CDR2 YYREEE (reference sequence). With 0 bases clipped from V and 5 bases from J, the junction kept 11 bases outside the gene matches. The CDR3 has 17 amino acids. The CDR3, as DNA: TGTGCCAGCAGCTTGGCCAGAAGTACTAGCGGGGTTAACGAGCAGTACTTC. Amino acids: CASSLARSTSGVNEQYF.

The chain employs TRBV7-9 and TRBJ2-7, with TRBD2 as a possible D gene (6 bases). The CDR3 sequence is 13 residues long. V dropped 5 bases and J dropped 0 bases, with 8 bases sitting between them. Germline V gene lookup returns CDR1 SEHNR and CDR2 FQNEAQ (reference sequence). For the CDR3, the DNA is TGTGCCAGCAGCCTGACTAGCTCCTACGAGCAGTACTTC. Translated, it gives CASSLTSSYEQYF.

This clone was counted a few times. This chain joins TRBV30 and TRBJ1-1; D is undetermined. The CDR3 covers 12 residues. Deletions cut 0 bases from V and 1 base from J, with 3 bases between. CDR1 and CDR2 (germline): GTSNPN, SVGIG (reference sequence). The CDR3 DNA reads as TGTGCCTGGAGTGTCAGGAACACTGAAGCTTTCTTT. This encodes CAWSVRNTEAFF.

The chain carries TRBV2 and TRBJ2-7; a weak D match, TRBD2 (7 bases). This CDR3 contains 14 residues. V gave up 7 bases and J gave up 5 bases, with 18 bases separating them. Germline V gene lookup returns CDR1 SNHLY and CDR2 FYNNEI. This chain's CDR3 is CASKLGGATNEQYF. The CDR3 region has the DNA TGTGCCAGCAAATTGGGGGGGGCAACTAACGAGCAGTACTTC.

The chain couples TRBV11-1 to TRBJ2-2, with a weak D call TRBD2 (5 bases). The CDR3 extends over 16 amino acids. Germline V gene lookup returns CDR1 SGHAT and CDR2 FQDESV (reference sequence). V was trimmed by 5 bases and J by 0 bases, leaving 13 bases between them. The CDR3 DNA sequence: TGTGCCAGCAGCCCCTTTAGAGGGACGAACACCGGGGAGCTGTTTTTT. This sequence encodes CASSPFRGTNTGELFF.

This clone has more than one count but fewer than ten. The rearrangement joins TRBV6-1 to TRBJ2-2; 7 bases are shared with TRBD2. The V gene end was trimmed by 10 bases and the J gene end by 8 bases; junction bases not matched to a gene: 4. Germline V CDR1 and CDR2: MNHNS, SASEGT. The CDR3 length is 11 residues. CDR3 DNA sequence: TGTGCCACGACGCGGGAGGGGGAGCTGTTTTTT. It yields the protein CATTREGELFF.

The CDR3 DNA follows: TGCGCCAGCAGCTTTCAGACAGGGGACCTATACGAGCAGTACTTC. Its protein product is CASSFQTGDLYEQYF. The rearrangement uses TRBV5-1 and TRBJ2-7; 8 bases are a match to TRBD1. Germline trimming cut 2 bases from V and 4 bases from J; bases unmatched to any gene: 8. Germline CDR1 is SGHRS and CDR2 is YFSETQ. CDR3 length: 15 amino acids.

The chain combines TRBV4-2 with TRBJ2-3, with 16 bases identical to TRBD2. The CDR3 is 19 residues long. The V gene's germline CDR1 is LGHNA and CDR2 YNFKEQ. V trimming: 3 bases; J trimming: 3 bases; junction bases outside the gene matches: 9. The CDR3 sequence: CASSQAGTSGGARTDTQYF. As DNA, the CDR3 is TGTGCCAGCAGCCAGGCCGGGACTAGCGGGGGGGCCCGGACAGATACGCAGTATTTT.

V and J are TRBV19 and TRBJ1-5; D not resolved. V dropped 3 bases and J dropped 4 bases, with 10 bases sitting between them. The CDR3 length is 14 residues. Germline CDR1 and CDR2: LNHDA and SQIVND (reference sequence). The CDR3 DNA reads TGTGCCAGTAGTATTCGACGGGAGAATCAGCCCCAGCATTTT. Residues: CASSIRRENQPQHF.

The chain is built from TRBV7-2 and TRBJ1-4; a weak D match, TRBD1 (6 bases). The CDR3 has 15 residues. CDR1 is SGHTA, CDR2 FQGNSA, per germline. With 1 base removed from V and 8 bases from J, the gap between germline ends came to 14 bases. The CDR3 nucleotides are TGTGCCAGCAGCTTAGGCCAGGGGTTGCGCGAAAAACTGTTTTTT. It specifies CASSLGQGLREKLFF.

In DNA form, the CDR3 reads TGTGCCAGTAGTCGACCGTACAAGAATGAAAAACTGTTTTTT. Amino acid sequence: CASSRPYKNEKLFF. This chain connects TRBV19 to TRBJ1-4; no reliable D call. This CDR3 has 14 amino acids. Germline V gene data show CDR1 as LNHDA and CDR2 as SQIVND (reference sequence). Trimming took off 5 bases at V and 5 bases at J, with 12 bases between the two ends.

The chain combines TRBV10-3 with TRBJ1-1; the match to TRBD1 covers 9 bases. The V segment lost 6 bases and the J segment 2 bases; nucleotides outside the gene matches: 4. The CDR3 sequence is 14 residues long. Germline loops: CDR1 ENHRY, CDR2 SYGVKD. CDR3 sequence reads: CAIRKGQGNTEAFF. Here the CDR3 DNA reads TGTGCCATCAGAAAGGGACAGGGTAACACTGAAGCTTTCTTT.

The J gene is TRBJ2-7, the V gene TRBV18, with D perhaps matching TRBD1 or TRBD2 (5 bases each). The CDR3 is 18 amino acids. The V gene lost 0 bases and the J gene lost 4 bases, with 22 bases spanning the gap. Per the germline V gene, CDR1 is KGHSH and CDR2 is LQKENI. CDR3 nucleotides: TGTGCCAGCTCACCACCGAATTCTGGGACGAACTTAAGATACGAGCAGTACTTC. Translated, it gives CASSPPNSGTNLRYEQYF.

The chain is built from TRBV30 and TRBJ2-7, with unresolved D. The CDR3 is made up of 11 amino acids. Trimming stripped 1 base from V and 5 bases from J, with 6 bases between. Germline assignment: CDR1 GTSNPN and CDR2 SVGIG (reference sequence). Here the CDR3 reads CAWSATDEQYF. CDR3 nucleotide sequence: TGTGCCTGGAGTGCCACGGACGAGCAGTACTTC.

The CDR3 protein is CASSRTVFEQYF. The CDR3 DNA reads as TGTGCCAGCAGCCGGACAGTATTCGAGCAGTACTTC. This chain joins TRBV11-2 and TRBJ2-7; D perhaps matches TRBD1 (6 bases). Deletions cut 5 bases from V and 6 bases from J, with 11 bases between. Germline V CDR1 and CDR2: SGHAT, FQNNGV. This CDR3 spans 12 amino acids.